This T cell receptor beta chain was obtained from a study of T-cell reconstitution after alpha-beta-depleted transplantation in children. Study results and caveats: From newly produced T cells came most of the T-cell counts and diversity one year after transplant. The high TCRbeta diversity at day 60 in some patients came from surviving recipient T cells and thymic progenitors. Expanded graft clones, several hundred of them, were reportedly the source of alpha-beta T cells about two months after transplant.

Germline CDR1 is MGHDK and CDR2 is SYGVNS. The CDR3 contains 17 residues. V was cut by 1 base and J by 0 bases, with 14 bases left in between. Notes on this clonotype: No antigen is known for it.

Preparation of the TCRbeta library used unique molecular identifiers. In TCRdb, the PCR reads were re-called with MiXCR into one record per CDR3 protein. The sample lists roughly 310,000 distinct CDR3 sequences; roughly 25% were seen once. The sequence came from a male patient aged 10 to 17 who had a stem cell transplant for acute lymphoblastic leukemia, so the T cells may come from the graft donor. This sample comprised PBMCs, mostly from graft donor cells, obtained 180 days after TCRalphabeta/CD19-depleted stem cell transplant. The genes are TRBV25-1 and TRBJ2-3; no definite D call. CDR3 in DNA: TGTGCCAGCAGTGAATTTAGAGGAAGGATTAGCACAGATACGCAGTATTTT. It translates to CASSEFRGRISTDTQYF.